This TCR beta chain came from a study of cytomegalovirus exposure and HLA in healthy donors. Across the study: Earlier results showed roughly 120 million unique TCR beta sequences derived from approximately 180 million T cells. Findings and limits, study-wide: Trimming of TCR beta V- and J-genes showed a link, identified in a later analysis, to a missense DCLRE1C variant. Researchers had no immune exposure information except CMV serostatus available. Among the most significant clusters, several appeared linked to common viral pathogens in a later analysis.

In regard to this clone: Its target is not known.

This PCR relied on a set of 60 Vbeta primers and 13 Jbeta primers. Here immunoSEQ multiplex PCR was the method, and the copy in TCRdb shows in-frame clones only, minus some. The data show 200,000 or so clones, and the top ten clones hold roughly 0.74%. With 1 base removed from V and 1 base from J, the gap between germline ends came to 13 bases. From germline, CDR1 is LNHDA and CDR2 SQIVND (reference sequence). This CDR3 region has 16 residues. The chain is built from TRBV19 and TRBJ1-1, with unresolved D. The receptor was derived from a boy between 5 and 17 years old in good health and CMV-seronegative. Material for sequencing was PBMCs. CDR3 sequence: CASSIGLQIPNTEAFF. The CDR3 nucleotides read TGTGCCAGTAGTATAGGACTACAGATACCGAACACTGAAGCTTTCTTT.